Below, 20 T cell receptor beta chains from the same sample are listed, as sequenced in a study of control samples from healthy donors and cancer patients. The method was immunoSEQ multiplex PCR; TCRdb's version includes in-frame clones alone and lacks a portion of them. The data hold roughly 130,000 clones, with 85% to 95% observed a single time. What was sequenced was PBMCs. The receptor set was obtained from a man aged 60 to 69 with colorectal cancer.

In the case of this clone: One base away lies a much larger clone, so this may be a sequencing read error. In nucleotides, the CDR3 is TGTGCCCGCAGCGGGGGCGGGGGGGCCTCTTATGAGCAGTTCTTC. This translates into CARSGGGGASYEQFF. The chain carries TRBV7-2 and TRBJ2-1; 9 positions match TRBD2. Per germline, CDR1 SGHTA and CDR2 FQGNSA. This CDR3 is 15 amino acids long. The entire variable domain, with the rest obtained from reference TRBV7-2 and TRBJ2-1, is as follows: GAGVSQSPSNKVTEKGKDVELRCDPISGHTALYWYRQSLGQGLEFLIYFQGNSAPDKSGLPSDRFSAERTGGSVSTLTIQRTQQEDSAVYLCARSGGGGASYEQFFGPGTRLTVL.

V usage is TRBV2 and J usage is TRBJ1-1; no clear D. V was shortened by 7 bases and J by 2 bases, with 8 bases between the two germline ends. The CDR3 consists of 12 residues. The germline V gene encodes CDR1 SNHLY and CDR2 FYNNEI. CDR3 amino acids: CASIIRNTEAFF. CDR3 bases: TGTGCCAGCATCATTAGAAACACTGAAGCTTTCTTT.

The CDR3 DNA reads as TGTGCCAGCAGTTTCGCCGGTTGGGAAAAACTGTTTTTT. Protein: CASSFAGWEKLFF. The chain uses TRBV12-3 or TRBV12-4 and TRBJ1-4; D remains unclear. The V end was cut by 3 bases, the J end by 8 bases, with 10 bases between. CDR3 length: 13 amino acids.

V and J are TRBV6-5 and TRBJ2-7, with D unclear. CDR3 size: 14 residues. The germline V gene has CDR1 MNHEY and CDR2 SVGAGI. Trimming cost V 2 bases and J 0 bases, with 8 bases left between them. The CDR3 DNA reads as TGTGCCAGCAGTTACGATGGGAACTCCTACGAGCAGTACTTC. It translates to CASSYDGNSYEQYF.

This chain joins TRBV6-1 and TRBJ1-5, with 9 positions matching TRBD1. Trimming at V came to 1 base and at J to 6 bases, leaving 1 base not matched to a gene. In germline, CDR1 is MNHNS, CDR2 SASEGT. The CDR3 sequence is 14 residues long. This CDR3 is CASSEGTGAQPQHF. CDR3 bases: TGTGCCAGCAGTGAAGGGACAGGGGCTCAGCCCCAGCATTTT.

The chain combines TRBV7-9 with TRBJ1-2, with a weak D call TRBD1 (6 bases). CDR3 length: 15 residues. Trimming shortened V by 5 bases and J by 2 bases, and 15 bases separated the two germline ends. The germline V gene has CDR1 SEHNR and CDR2 FQNEAQ (reference sequence). DNA for the CDR3: TGTGCCAGCAGCCTGTACAGGGAGACAAACTATGGCTACACCTTC. This encodes CASSLYRETNYGYTF.

Only one count was recorded for this clone. The chain employs TRBV5-1 and TRBJ2-3; TRBD1 matches at 11 bases. This CDR3 has 18 residues. From germline, CDR1 is SGHRS and CDR2 YFSETQ. Losses at the gene ends were 5 bases for V and 3 bases for J; bases not matched to a gene: 14. The CDR3 nucleotides are TGCGCCAGCAGACCCGGGACAGGGGGGGGACCCCCTACAGATACGCAGTATTTT. Translating it yields CASRPGTGGGPPTDTQYF.

V and J are TRBV5-1 and TRBJ1-6; D gene uncertain. CDR1 and CDR2 (germline): SGHRS, YFSETQ. Trimming cost V 4 bases and J 2 bases, with 10 bases left between them. The CDR3 loop spans 15 amino acids. This CDR3 reads CASSPSKAYNSPLHF. Here the CDR3 DNA reads TGCGCCAGCAGCCCTTCGAAGGCCTATAATTCACCCCTCCACTTT. The full variable domain, with the rest looked up from reference TRBV5-1 and TRBJ1-6, is KAGVTQTPRYLIKTRGQQVTLSCSPISGHRSVSWYQQTPGQGLQFLFEYFSETQRNKGNFPGRFSGRQFSNSRSEMNVSTLELGDSALYLCASSPSKAYNSPLHFGNGTRLTVT.

As to this clone: The same CDR3 arises from other DNA sequences in this sample as well. The chain links TRBV5-1 to TRBJ1-2, with D possibly being TRBD1 (6 bases). The V and J ends lost 0 bases and 4 bases respectively, with 7 bases between them. Germline values: CDR1 SGHRS, CDR2 YFSETQ. This CDR3 comprises 13 residues. The CDR3 loop reads CASSLEQGYGYTF. The CDR3 DNA follows: TGCGCCAGCAGCTTGGAACAGGGCTATGGCTACACCTTC. The full variable domain, its missing parts supplied by reference TRBV5-1 and TRBJ1-2, is KAGVTQTPRYLIKTRGQQVTLSCSPISGHRSVSWYQQTPGQGLQFLFEYFSETQRNKGNFPGRFSGRQFSNSRSEMNVSTLELGDSALYLCASSLEQGYGYTFGSGTRLTVV.

This clone was picked up one time. The chain is built from TRBV7-2 and TRBJ2-2; 7 positions match TRBD2. The germline gives CDR1 SGHTA, CDR2 FQGNSA. This CDR3 contains 17 residues. V lost 2 bases and J lost 7; bases outside the gene matches: 13. This chain's CDR3 is CASSLLRGWEGNGELFF. CDR3 nucleotides: TGTGCCAGCAGCTTATTAAGAGGATGGGAGGGAAACGGGGAGCTGTTTTTT.

The chain links TRBV4-1 to TRBJ1-3; 8 bases line up with TRBD1. The germline gives CDR1 MGHRA, CDR2 YSYEKL. CDR3 length: 15 residues. The V and J ends lost 4 bases and 4 bases, in that order; junction bases with no gene match: 6. The CDR3 bases are TGCGCCAGCAGCCTACAGGGGGTTGGCGGAAACACCATATATTTT. Translation: CASSLQGVGGNTIYF.

V and J are TRBV7-9 and TRBJ1-6; D not certain. CDR1 SEHNR and CDR2 FQNEAQ come from the germline V gene (reference sequence). The CDR3 extends over 14 amino acids. V shed 0 bases and J shed 9 bases, with 9 bases lying between them. DNA of the CDR3: TGTGCCAGCAGCTTAGCGGGGTTAAGTTCACCCCTCCACTTT. It yields the protein CASSLAGLSSPLHF.

This CDR3 is CATSASGVTGTGELFF. CDR3 DNA: TGTGCCACCAGTGCTAGCGGGGTTACGGGAACTGGGGAGCTGTTTTTT. The rearrangement joins TRBV24-1 to TRBJ2-2; 9 bases line up with TRBD2. Germline loops: CDR1 KGHDR, CDR2 SFDVKD. The trim removed 5 bases at V and 8 bases at J, leaving 11 bases unmatched. This CDR3 has 16 amino acids.

This chain joins TRBV19 and TRBJ1-5; 7 bases align to TRBD1. The CDR3 covers 14 residues. With V trimmed by 6 bases and J by 5 bases, 7 bases remained unmatched. Germline CDR1 is LNHDA and CDR2 is SQIVND (reference sequence). As DNA, the CDR3 is TGTGCCAGTAGCCGAACAGGGGTTCATCAGCCCCAGCATTTT. It specifies CASSRTGVHQPQHF.

The chain employs TRBV5-1 and TRBJ2-3; 10 bases agree with TRBD1. The CDR3 loop spans 14 amino acids. The J segment lost 5 bases and the V segment lost 4 bases, leaving 4 bases of the junction unmatched. The germline gives CDR1 SGHRS, CDR2 YFSETQ. The CDR3 sequence is CASSPGTGVDTQYF. The CDR3 DNA sequence: TGCGCCAGCAGCCCTGGGACAGGGGTAGATACGCAGTATTTT.

This chain links TRBV19 with TRBJ1-2, with D possibly matching TRBD1 (6 bases). Germline lookup yields CDR1 LNHDA and CDR2 SQIVND (reference sequence). Trimming took 4 bases from V and 7 from J, leaving 13 bases between them. The CDR3 consists of 13 residues. Written as DNA, the CDR3 is TGTGCCAGTAGTACAACAGGGCGTGGTGGCTACACCTTC. This codes for CASSTTGRGGYTF.

The rearrangement uses TRBV10-3 and TRBJ2-1; maybe TRBD2 (6 bases). The CDR3 extends over 17 amino acids. Germline CDR1 reads ENHRY; CDR2 reads SYGVKD. Trimming took 3 bases from V and 7 from J, leaving 22 bases between them. CDR3: CAISDVQTGTLRNEQFF. Here the CDR3 DNA reads TGTGCCATCAGTGATGTCCAAACCGGGACTCTTCGGAATGAGCAGTTCTTC.

V usage is TRBV13 and J usage is TRBJ1-1; 8 bases line up with TRBD1. The trim removed 6 bases at V and 1 base at J, leaving 7 bases unmatched. The CDR3 totals 15 residues. Looked up from germline, CDR1 is PRHDT and CDR2 is FYEKMQ (reference sequence). The CDR3 sequence: CASRLQGGKNTEAFF. DNA of the CDR3: TGTGCCAGCAGGTTACAGGGGGGGAAGAACACTGAAGCTTTCTTT.

The gene calls are TRBV5-8 and TRBJ2-7, with 8 bases aligning to TRBD2. The V gene end was trimmed by 4 bases and the J gene end by 3 bases; junction bases not matched to a gene: 9. The CDR3 sequence is 15 residues long. Germline V gives CDR1 SGHTS, CDR2 YDEGEE. The chain's CDR3 is CASSPGVAGIYEQYF. The CDR3 nucleotides are TGTGCCAGCAGCCCCGGGGTAGCGGGAATCTACGAGCAGTACTTC. Together with reference TRBV5-8 and TRBJ2-7, the CDR3 gives the full variable domain: EAGVTQSPTHLIKTRGQQATLRCSPISGHTSVYWYQQALGLGLQFLLWYDEGEERNRGNFPPRFSGRQFPNYSSELNVNALELEDSALYLCASSPGVAGIYEQYFGPGTRLTVT.

V and J are TRBV27 and TRBJ2-7; the match to TRBD2 covers 8 bases. The CDR3 totals 15 residues. Per the germline V gene, CDR1 is MNHEY and CDR2 is SMNVEV (reference sequence). Unmatched junction bases numbered 9, after V lost 6 bases and J lost 2 bases. The CDR3 region has the DNA TGTGCCAGCAGCCTCAACCCGGGGGGGACCTACGAGCAGTACTTC. Protein: CASSLNPGGTYEQYF.